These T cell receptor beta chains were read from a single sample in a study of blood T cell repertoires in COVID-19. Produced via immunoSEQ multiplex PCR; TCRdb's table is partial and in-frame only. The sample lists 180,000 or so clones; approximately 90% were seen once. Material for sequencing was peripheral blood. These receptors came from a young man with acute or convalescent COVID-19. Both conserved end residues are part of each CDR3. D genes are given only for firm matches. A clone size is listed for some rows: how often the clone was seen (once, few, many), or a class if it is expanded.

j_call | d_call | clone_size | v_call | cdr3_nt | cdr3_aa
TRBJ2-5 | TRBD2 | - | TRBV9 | TGTGCCAGCAGCGTGGCTAGCGGTAACTCCCAAGAGACCCAGTACTTC | CASSVASGNSQETQYF
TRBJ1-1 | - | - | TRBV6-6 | TGTGCCAGCAGCCTAAGGAGGGGTGAAGCTTTCTTT | CASSLRRGEAFF
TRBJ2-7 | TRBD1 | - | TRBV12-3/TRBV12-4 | TGTGCCAGCAGCGACAGGGGTCCCTACGAGCAGTACTTC | CASSDRGPYEQYF
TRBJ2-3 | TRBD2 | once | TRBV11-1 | TGTGCCAGCAGCGAGACTAGCGGGGGTTCAGATACGCAGTATTTT | CASSETSGGSDTQYF
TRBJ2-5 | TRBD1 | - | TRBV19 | TGTGCCAGTACCCAACAGGGGTCCGGGGCCCAGTACTTC | CASTQQGSGAQYF
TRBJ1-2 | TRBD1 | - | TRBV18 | TGTGCCAGCTCACCATCGAGGACAGGGCTAAACTATGGCTACACCTTC | CASSPSRTGLNYGYTF
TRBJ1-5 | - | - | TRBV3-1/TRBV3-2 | TGTGCCAGCAGCCAAACGGGTCTCCAGCCCCAGCATTTT | CASSQTGLQPQHF
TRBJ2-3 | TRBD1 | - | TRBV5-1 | TGCGCCAGCAGCCGAATACAGGGGAGAGATACGCAGTATTTT | CASSRIQGRDTQYF
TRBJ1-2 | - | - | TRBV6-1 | TGTGCCAGCAGTGAAGGTTTGGGGCGTAACTATGGCTACACCTTC | CASSEGLGRNYGYTF
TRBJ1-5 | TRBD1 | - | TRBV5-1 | TGCGCCAGCAGCTCCGGACAGGGAGGCCAGCCCCAGCATTTT | CASSSGQGGQPQHF
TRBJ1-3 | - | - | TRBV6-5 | TGTGCCAGCAGTTACTCGCCGGGAGTCTCTGGAAACACCATATATTTT | CASSYSPGVSGNTIYF
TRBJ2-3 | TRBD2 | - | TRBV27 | TGTGCCAGCAGTCAGCGGGGGGGCAAAGATACGCAGTATTTT | CASSQRGGKDTQYF
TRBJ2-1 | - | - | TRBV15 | TGTGCCACCAGCAGAGTCGGGGTAAATGAGCAGTTCTTC | CATSRVGVNEQFF
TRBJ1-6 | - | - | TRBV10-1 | TGCGCCAGCAGTGAGTCGCGGCAGGGGTATTCACCCCTCCACTTT | CASSESRQGYSPLHF
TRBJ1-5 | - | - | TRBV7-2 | TGTGCCAGCAGCCCGCAAGCTACCCGTAGCAATCAGCCCCAGCATTTT | CASSPQATRSNQPQHF
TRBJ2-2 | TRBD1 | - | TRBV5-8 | TGTGCCAGCAGGGGACAGGGGGAAGCCGGGGAGCTGTTTTTT | CASRGQGEAGELFF
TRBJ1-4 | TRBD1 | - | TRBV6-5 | TGTGCCAGCGGAGACAGGGGGGAAAAACTGTTTTTT | CASGDRGEKLFF
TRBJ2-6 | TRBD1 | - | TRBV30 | TGTGCCTGGACTAGAAGCGGGACAGGGGGGGCTGGGGCCAACGTCCTGACTTTC | CAWTRSGTGGAGANVLTF
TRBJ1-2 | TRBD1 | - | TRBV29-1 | TGCAGCGTCCTCGGACAGGGCAAGGCAGCTAACTATGGCTACACCTTC | CSVLGQGKAANYGYTF
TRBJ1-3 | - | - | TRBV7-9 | TGTGCCAGCAGCTTATCCGGGGTGGGAAACACCATATATTTT | CASSLSGVGNTIYF
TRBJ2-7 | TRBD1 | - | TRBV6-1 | TGTGCCAGCAGTGATGGGACAGCTACCTCCTACGAGCAGTACTTC | CASSDGTATSYEQYF
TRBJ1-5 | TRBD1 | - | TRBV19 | TGTGCCAGTAGTAAACAGGGGAGTCTTTCTACTCAGCCCCAGCATTTT | CASSKQGSLSTQPQHF
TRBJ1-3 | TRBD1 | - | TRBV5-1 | TGCGCCAGCAGTTCCGACAGGGTCTCTGGAAACACCATATATTTT | CASSSDRVSGNTIYF
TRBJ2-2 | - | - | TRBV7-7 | TGTGCCAGCAGCTTAGAGGGGACCGGGGAGCTGTTTTTT | CASSLEGTGELFF
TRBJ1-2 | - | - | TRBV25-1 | TGTGCCAGCAGTGAGGAAGTTTTGGGCAGGGATAGCTATGGCTACACCTTC | CASSEEVLGRDSYGYTF
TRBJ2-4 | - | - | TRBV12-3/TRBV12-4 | TGTGCCAGCACCCTCGGGACCAAAAACATTCAGTACTTC | CASTLGTKNIQYF
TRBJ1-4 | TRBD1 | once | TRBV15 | TGTGCCACCAGCAGAGATCAAAATAACGCGACAGGGGGTAGAGAAAAACTGTTTTTT | CATSRDQNNATGGREKLFF
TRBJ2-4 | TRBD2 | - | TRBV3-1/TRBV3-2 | TGTGCCAGCAGCCAAAACGCGGGGGGCTGGACAAGTCTTCTAGCCAAAAACATTCAGTACTTC | CASSQNAGGWTSLLAKNIQYF
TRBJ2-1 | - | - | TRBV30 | TGTGCCCGCCACGGGGGAACCTTCGATGAGCAGTTCTTC | CARHGGTFDEQFF
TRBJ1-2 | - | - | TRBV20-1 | TGCAGTGCTAGGGAGGGTTATGGCTACACCTTC | CSAREGYGYTF
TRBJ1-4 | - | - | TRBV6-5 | TGTGCCAGCAGTTACTTCCAGGGAGGCGAAAAACTGTTTTTT | CASSYFQGGEKLFF
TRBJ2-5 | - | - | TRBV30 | TGTGCCTGGACCTCCGACAGCCAGACCCAGTACTTC | CAWTSDSQTQYF
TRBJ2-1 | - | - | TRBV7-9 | TGTGCCAGCAGCTTAGTGTCAGGGAAGCGAAATGAGCAGTTCTTC | CASSLVSGKRNEQFF
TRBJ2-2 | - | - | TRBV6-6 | TGTGCCAGCAGCACTACAGGGACCGGGGAGCTGTTTTTT | CASSTTGTGELFF
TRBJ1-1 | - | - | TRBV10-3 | TGTGCCATCAGTGAGTCCACAGGAGAGAACACTGAAGCTTTCTTT | CAISESTGENTEAFF
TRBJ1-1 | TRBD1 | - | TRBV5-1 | TGCGCCAGCAGCTTACAGGGGACAGAAGCTTTCTTT | CASSLQGTEAFF
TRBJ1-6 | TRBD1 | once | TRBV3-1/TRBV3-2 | TGTGCCAGCAGCCCGGGGACAGCCAATTCACCCCTCCACTTT | CASSPGTANSPLHF
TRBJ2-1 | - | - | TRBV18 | TGTGCCAGCTCACCACCCGTAAATAACAATGAGCAGTTCTTC | CASSPPVNNNEQFF
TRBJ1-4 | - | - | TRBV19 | TGTGCCAGTAGTGAGTGGGCAGCGGATGAAAAACTGTTTTTT | CASSEWAADEKLFF
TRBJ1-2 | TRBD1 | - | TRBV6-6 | TGTGCCAGCAGGATACCGGGACAGAGGAACTATGGCTACACCTTC | CASRIPGQRNYGYTF
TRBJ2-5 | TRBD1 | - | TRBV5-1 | TGCGCCAGCAGCCCCGGACAGGGCCAGGCGGAGACCCAGTACTTC | CASSPGQGQAETQYF
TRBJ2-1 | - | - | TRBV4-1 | TGCGCCAGCGGGGGGGCCGACTTCAATGAGCAGTTCTTC | CASGGADFNEQFF
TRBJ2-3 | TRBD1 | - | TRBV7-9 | TGTGCCAGCAGCTCAACAAACCCGGGACAGGGGGCCACAGATACGCAGTATTTT | CASSSTNPGQGATDTQYF
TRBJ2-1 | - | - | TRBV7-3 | TGTGCCAGCAGCTTAAAAGTCGGGTTATACAATGAGCAGTTCTTC | CASSLKVGLYNEQFF
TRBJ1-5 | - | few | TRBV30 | TGTGCCTGGAGCTACTCAGGTGGGAATCAGCCCCAGCATTTT | CAWSYSGGNQPQHF
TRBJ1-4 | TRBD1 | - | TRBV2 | TGTGCCAGCAGTGAAAGGGGACAGGGAAATGAAAAACTGTTTTTT | CASSERGQGNEKLFF
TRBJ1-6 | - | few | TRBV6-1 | TGTGCCAGCAGTGAACCCGGGAGGGGAGTACGGAATTCACCCCTCCACTTT | CASSEPGRGVRNSPLHF